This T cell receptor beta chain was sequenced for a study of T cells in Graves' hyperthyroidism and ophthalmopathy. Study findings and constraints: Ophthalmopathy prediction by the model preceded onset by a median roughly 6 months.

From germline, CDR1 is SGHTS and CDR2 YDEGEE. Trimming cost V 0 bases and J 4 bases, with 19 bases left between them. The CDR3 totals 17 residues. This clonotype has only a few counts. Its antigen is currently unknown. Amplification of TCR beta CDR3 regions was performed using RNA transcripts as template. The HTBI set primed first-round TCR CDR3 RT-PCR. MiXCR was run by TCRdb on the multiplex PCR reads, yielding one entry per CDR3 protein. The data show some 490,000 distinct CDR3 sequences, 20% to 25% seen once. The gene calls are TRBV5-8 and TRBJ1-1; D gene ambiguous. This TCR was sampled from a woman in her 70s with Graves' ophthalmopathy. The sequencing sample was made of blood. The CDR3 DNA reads TGTGCCAGCAGCTTGGCCGAGGCAGACCAACCAAGCACTGAAGCTTTCTTT. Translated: CASSLAEADQPSTEAFF.